This is a list of T cell receptor beta chains from one sample in a study of response to subunit inactivated influenza vaccine. MiXCR, run by TCRdb on the RT-PCR reads, gives a single entry per CDR3 protein. Altogether about 800,000 distinct CDR3 sequences are present, around 21% being singletons, with the ten largest covering around 9.6%. The sample consisted of PBMCs from blood, taken around 5 days after vaccination. These receptors were obtained from a man between 50 and 59 years old who received an inactivated influenza vaccine. The CDR3 runs from the conserved cysteine through the conserved F or W. D genes are given only for firm matches. A clone size is listed for some rows: how often the clone was seen (once, few, many), or a class if it is expanded.

j_call v_call clone_size d_call cdr3_aa cdr3_nt
TRBJ2-3 TRBV21-1 few . CASIPEGRDGTDTQYF TGTGCCAGCATCCCAGAAGGGCGGGACGGCACAGATACGCAGTATTTT
TRBJ2-3 TRBV20-1 . TRBD2 CSAPSWLAGTDTQYF TGCAGTGCTCCTAGCTGGCTAGCGGGCACAGATACGCAGTATTTT
TRBJ2-2 TRBV7-6 . TRBD1 CASSFTGATGELFF TGTGCCAGCAGCTTTACAGGGGCGACCGGGGAGCTGTTTTTT
TRBJ2-7 TRBV27 . TRBD1 CASASGTGSEEQYF TGTGCCAGCGCCTCCGGGACAGGGTCGGAGGAGCAGTACTTC
TRBJ2-2 TRBV24-1 few . CATSDPVPPGELFF TGTGCCACCAGTGACCCGGTGCCTCCCGGGGAGCTGTTTTTT
TRBJ1-6 TRBV27 . . CASSPTSSYNSPLHF TGTGCCAGCAGTCCAACCTCGTCCTATAATTCACCCCTCCACTTT
TRBJ1-2 TRBV12-3/TRBV12-4 few TRBD1 CASGGTVNYGYTF TGTGCCAGCGGGGGGACAGTTAACTATGGCTACACCTTC
TRBJ1-1 TRBV6-1 . . CASSPFHWGGMNTEAFF TGTGCCAGCAGTCCTTTCCACTGGGGGGGAATGAACACTGAAGCTTTCTTT
TRBJ2-1 TRBV10-3 few TRBD2 CAISETQTSGSFSEQFF TGTGCCATCAGTGAGACCCAGACTAGCGGGAGTTTCAGTGAGCAGTTCTTC
TRBJ2-2 TRBV7-2 . . CASSLERTVTGELFF TGTGCCAGCAGCTTAGAAAGGACAGTCACCGGGGAGCTGTTTTTT
TRBJ2-1 TRBV2 . . CASSEGRVAGEQFF TGTGCCAGCAGTGAAGGTCGGGTAGCAGGTGAGCAGTTCTTC
TRBJ1-6 TRBV5-1 . . CASSSTQGNSPLHF TGCGCCAGCAGCTCCACTCAGGGGAATTCACCCCTCCACTTT
TRBJ2-2 TRBV5-1 few TRBD1 CASSWDSASTGELFF TGCGCCAGCAGCTGGGACAGCGCGAGCACCGGGGAGCTGTTTTTT
TRBJ2-2 TRBV7-3 . TRBD2 CASSLGIAGAGELFF TGTGCCAGCAGCCTTGGGATAGCGGGAGCCGGGGAGCTGTTTTTT
TRBJ1-6 TRBV5-5 . . CASSLEQANSPLHF TGTGCCAGCAGCTTGGAACAGGCCAATTCACCCCTCCACTTT
TRBJ1-1 TRBV7-6 . . CASSYSQGLNTEAFF TGTGCCAGCAGCTATTCTCAGGGCTTGAACACTGAAGCTTTCTTT
TRBJ2-3 TRBV6-5 few TRBD2 CASSYPSGGAKDTQYF TGTGCCAGCAGTTACCCTAGCGGGGGGGCAAAAGATACGCAGTATTTT
TRBJ2-5 TRBV7-8 . . CASSFSRVQETQYF TGTGCCAGCAGCTTTAGTCGGGTCCAAGAGACCCAGTACTTC
TRBJ2-4 TRBV5-1 . . CASSSVGGQGVSKNIQYF TGCGCCAGCAGCAGTGTAGGGGGTCAGGGTGTCTCCAAAAACATTCAGTACTTC
TRBJ1-2 TRBV4-1 few . CASSQGSRGGFGYTF TGCGCCAGCAGCCAAGGTTCCAGGGGAGGGTTTGGCTACACCTTC
TRBJ2-1 TRBV4-3 . . CASSQEWGVPYNEQFF TGCGCCAGCAGCCAAGAATGGGGGGTACCCTACAATGAGCAGTTCTTC
TRBJ2-1 TRBV6-2/TRBV6-3 few . CASSFRSYNEQFF TGTGCCAGCAGTTTCCGGTCTTACAATGAGCAGTTCTTC
TRBJ2-1 TRBV7-3 . TRBD2 CASSSTSGKGGEQFF TGTGCCAGCAGCTCGACTAGCGGGAAGGGTGGGGAGCAGTTCTTC
TRBJ2-1 TRBV10-2 few TRBD2 CASPPQGELAGGNNEQFF TGCGCCAGCCCTCCTCAGGGGGAACTAGCGGGGGGAAACAATGAGCAGTTCTTC
TRBJ2-5 TRBV5-1 . TRBD2 CASSPGKTSGGETQYF TGCGCCAGCAGCCCCGGAAAGACTAGCGGGGGAGAGACCCAGTACTTC
TRBJ2-1 TRBV10-3 . TRBD2 CAISDTSGDNEQFF TGTGCCATCAGTGACACTAGCGGGGACAATGAGCAGTTCTTC
TRBJ1-2 TRBV5-1 . TRBD1 CASSLGQGMAGYTF TGCGCCAGCAGCTTAGGACAGGGTATGGCGGGCTACACCTTC
TRBJ2-1 TRBV27 many . CASSQRQPYNEQFF TGTGCCAGCAGTCAGCGCCAACCATACAATGAGCAGTTCTTC
TRBJ2-3 TRBV7-2 few . CASSLSGVLAEPPPYF TGTGCCAGCAGCTTATCGGGGGTTTTGGCGGAGCCCCCCCCGTATTTT